One sample yielded the 9 T cell receptor beta chains listed below, sequenced in a study of T cells in women clearing cervical HPV infection. Method: immunoSEQ multiplex PCR; TCRdb's copy keeps in-frame clones and lacks some. This sample's table reports under 30,000 clones. Sequenced sample: blood buffy coat. The receptors shown here come from a woman aged 18 to 75 with a cervical HPV16 infection that either progressed to CIN3+ or cleared (not recorded which).

A note on this clone: The CDR3 end lies 3 residues beyond the end of the read and is filled in from the germline J gene. This chain uses TRBV5-1 with TRBJ2-7, with 12 positions matching TRBD2. This CDR3 has 17 amino acids. The J segment lost 5 bases and the V segment lost 0 bases, leaving 9 bases of the junction unmatched. Germline V gene data show CDR1 as SGHRS and CDR2 as YFSETQ. The CDR3 loop is CASSLAPTSGSLHEQYF. Incomplete CDR3 DNA: TGCGCCAGCAGCTTGGCCCCGACTAGCGGGAGTCTCCACGAG.

To note about this clone: The read falls 3 residues short of the CDR3 end, and the missing part is taken from the germline J gene. The chain couples TRBV19 to TRBJ1-2; the D gene is possibly TRBD1 (6 bases). The germline gives CDR1 LNHDA, CDR2 SQIVND (reference sequence). This CDR3 region has 14 residues. CDR3 protein: CASSFGDTSYDYTF. CDR3 DNA (partial): TGTGCCAGTAGTTTTGGGGACACATCCTACGAC. Combining the CDR3 with reference TRBV19 and TRBJ1-2 gives the whole variable domain DGGITQSPKYLFRKEGQNVTLSCEQNLNHDAMYWYRQDPGQGLRLIYYSQIVNDFQKGDIAEGYSVSREKKESFPLTVTSAQKNPTAFYLCASSFGDTSYDYTFGSGTRLTVV.

As for this clone: The read halts 3 residues ahead of the CDR3 end, with the missing end drawn from the germline J gene. The chain links TRBV5-4 to TRBJ1-1; 7 nucleotides align to TRBD1. CDR1 and CDR2 (germline): SGHNT, YYREEE (reference sequence). The CDR3 covers 16 residues. After removal of 4 bases from V and 2 bases from J, the junction contained 11 bases not matched to a gene. The covered CDR3 bases are TGTGCCAGCAGCGACGACAGGGAGCCCGCCAACACTGAA. It encodes CASSDDREPANTE. The full CDR3 protein reads CASSDDREPANTEAFF.

Regarding this clone: The observed sequence ends 3 residues before the CDR3 terminus, with the missing tail filled in from the germline J gene. The chain employs TRBV5-1 and TRBJ2-3; D call uncertain. From germline, CDR1 is SGHRS and CDR2 YFSETQ. The CDR3 covers 15 residues. Trimming took off 0 bases at V and 0 bases at J, with 8 bases between the two ends. CDR3 DNA (partial): TGCGCCAGCAGCTTGGCGCAGACTAGCACAGATACG. Translation: CASSLAQTSTDT. Given in full, the CDR3 is CASSLAQTSTDTQYF.

Considering frequency, this clone is medium-sized (0.01 to 0.1%). The observed sequence ends 3 residues before the CDR3 terminus, with the missing tail filled in from the germline J gene. The rearrangement uses TRBV13 and TRBJ2-5, with 9 bases identical to TRBD2. This CDR3 spans 16 amino acids. In germline, CDR1 is PRHDT, CDR2 FYEKMQ (reference sequence). Germline trimming cut 4 bases from V and 0 bases from J; bases unmatched to any gene: 6. CDR3 sequence: CASSSASSGDQETQYF. Incomplete CDR3 DNA: TGTGCCAGCAGCTCGGCCTCTAGCGGGGACCAAGAGACC.

With regard to this clone: The read ends 3 residues before the CDR3 terminus; that terminus is restored from the germline J gene. V and J are TRBV7-6 and TRBJ1-2; D is unresolved. The length of the CDR3 is 13 residues. The germline V gene encodes CDR1 SGHVS and CDR2 FNYEAQ. The CDR3 bases that were read are TGTGCCAGCAGCCCGACTGGCTCCTACGAC. Residues: CASSPTGSYD. The entire CDR3 protein is CASSPTGSYDYTF.

Measured by frequency, this clone is large (0.1 to 1%). The CDR3 end falls 3 residues outside the read, so it is completed with the germline J gene. The chain recombines TRBV6-2 or TRBV6-3 with TRBJ2-7, with 7 nucleotides matching TRBD1. Germline CDR1 MNHEY, CDR2 SVGEGT. Trimming took 5 bases from V and 0 from J; bases not matched to a gene: 4. The CDR3 spans 14 residues. This CDR3 is CASSKGQTSYEQYF. The CDR3 bases that were read are TGTGCCAGCAGTAAGGGACAGACCTCCTACGAG.

On this clone itself: The read terminates 3 residues before the CDR3 end, so the remaining end is supplied by the germline J gene. J is TRBJ1-1 and V is TRBV18, with D perhaps TRBD1 (5 bases). The germline V and J ends were trimmed by 6 bases and 0 bases, with 14 bases remaining between them. Germline lookup yields CDR1 KGHSH and CDR2 LQKENI. The CDR3 sequence is 15 residues long. CDR3 bases read: TGTGCCAGCTCGCCTATGACAGCCCTGAACACTGAA. Translation: CASSPMTALNTE. The full CDR3 reads CASSPMTALNTEAFF.

Worth noting for this clone: The CDR3 end is not reached by the read, which stops 3 residues before it; the germline J gene fills it in. The chain has TRBV5-6 and TRBJ2-1; no clear D. The CDR3 is made up of 15 amino acids. V gave up 0 bases and J gave up 8 bases, with 15 bases separating them. Germline V gene sequence: CDR1 SGHDT, CDR2 YYEEEE. This chain's CDR3 is CASSLAGGLRDEQFF. Incomplete CDR3 DNA: TGTGCCAGCAGCTTGGCCGGCGGCCTTCGAGATGAG.